A single T cell receptor (beta chain) is shown here with its context. The data were obtained in a study of cytomegalovirus exposure and HLA in healthy donors. The CDR3 loop spans 15 amino acids. The ends lost 5 bases at V and 0 bases at J; junction bases unmatched: 5. CDR1 and CDR2 (germline): SGHTA, FQGNSA. Profiling relied on immunoSEQ multiplex PCR, and the TCRdb table lists in-frame clones only, not all of them. In the table there are 150,000 to 200,000 clones, roughly 82% of which are singletons. The gene calls are TRBV7-2 and TRBJ2-7, with TRBD2 matching 9 bases. This TCR was recovered from a woman aged 18-35 years in good health and CMV-seronegative. The sequencing input was PBMCs. CDR3 amino acids: CASSKTSGRSYEQYF. DNA for the CDR3: TGTGCCAGCAGCAAGACTAGCGGCCGCTCCTACGAGCAGTACTTC.